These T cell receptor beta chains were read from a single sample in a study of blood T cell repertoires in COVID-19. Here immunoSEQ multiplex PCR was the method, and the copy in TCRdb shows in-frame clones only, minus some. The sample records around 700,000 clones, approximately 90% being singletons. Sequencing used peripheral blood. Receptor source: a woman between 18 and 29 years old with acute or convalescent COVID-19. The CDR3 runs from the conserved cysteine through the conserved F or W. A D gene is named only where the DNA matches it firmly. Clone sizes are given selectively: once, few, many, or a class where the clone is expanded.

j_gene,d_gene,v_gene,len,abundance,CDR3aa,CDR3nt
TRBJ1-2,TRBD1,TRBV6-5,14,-,CASSRQGTIYGYTF,TGTGCCAGCAGCAGACAGGGGACGATCTATGGCTACACCTTC
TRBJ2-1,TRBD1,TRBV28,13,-,CASRWTGKNEQFF,TGTGCCAGCAGATGGACAGGGAAGAATGAGCAGTTCTTC
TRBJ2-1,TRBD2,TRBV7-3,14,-,CASSLDSGGVEQFF,TGTGCCAGCAGCTTAGATAGCGGGGGTGTTGAGCAGTTCTTC
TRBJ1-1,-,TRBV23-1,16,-,CASSQQRGGGNTEAFF,TGCGCCAGCAGTCAACAACGCGGGGGTGGGAACACTGAAGCTTTCTTT
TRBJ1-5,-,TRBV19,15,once,CASSMGGLPNQPQHF,TGTGCCAGTAGTATGGGAGGGCTGCCCAATCAGCCCCAGCATTTT
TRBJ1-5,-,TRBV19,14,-,CASSIAQGSQPQHF,TGTGCCAGTAGTATAGCCCAGGGAAGTCAGCCCCAGCATTTT
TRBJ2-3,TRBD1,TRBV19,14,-,CATNPGTGGTTQYF,TGTGCCACCAACCCAGGGACAGGGGGTACCACGCAGTATTTT
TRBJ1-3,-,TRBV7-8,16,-,CASSQDRPGSGNTIYF,TGTGCCAGCAGCCAAGACAGGCCCGGCTCTGGAAACACCATATATTTT
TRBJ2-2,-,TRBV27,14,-,CASSLGAATGELFF,TGTGCCAGCAGTTTGGGGGCCGCCACCGGGGAGCTGTTTTTT
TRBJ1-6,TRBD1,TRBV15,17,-,CATSSGVGQGLRSPLHF,TGTGCCACCAGCAGTGGTGTAGGACAGGGTTTACGATCACCCCTCCACTTT
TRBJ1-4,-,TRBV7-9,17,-,CASSARQFDLIYEKLFF,TGTGCCAGCAGCGCTAGACAGTTCGACTTAATATATGAAAAACTGTTTTTT
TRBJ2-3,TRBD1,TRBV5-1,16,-,CASKEGAGGGTDTQYF,TGCGCCAGCAAAGAGGGGGCAGGGGGCGGCACAGATACGCAGTATTTT
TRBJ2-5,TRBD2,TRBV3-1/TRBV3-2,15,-,CASSLSSGGQETQYF,TGTGCCAGCAGCCTCAGTAGCGGGGGCCAAGAGACCCAGTACTTC
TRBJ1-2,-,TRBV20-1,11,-,CSQPGFHGYTF,TGCAGCCAACCAGGGTTTCACGGCTACACCTTC
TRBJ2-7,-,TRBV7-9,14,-,CASSLSPPRYEQYF,TGTGCCAGCAGCTTAAGTCCTCCGCGGTACGAGCAGTACTTC
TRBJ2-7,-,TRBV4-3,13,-,CASSQYTAYEQYF,TGCGCCAGCAGCCAATATACAGCCTACGAGCAGTACTTC
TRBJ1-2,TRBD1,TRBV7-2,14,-,CASSETGTVYGYTF,TGTGCCAGCAGCGAAACCGGGACAGTCTATGGCTACACCTTC
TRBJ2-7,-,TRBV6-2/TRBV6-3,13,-,CASSYAGLYEQYF,TGTGCCAGCAGTTACGCGGGACTCTACGAGCAGTACTTC
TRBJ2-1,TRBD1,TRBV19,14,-,CASSSRQGLGEQFF,TGTGCCAGTAGTTCCAGACAGGGGCTTGGTGAGCAGTTCTTC
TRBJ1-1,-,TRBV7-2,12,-,CASSRRTVEAFF,TGTGCCAGCAGCCGAAGGACAGTAGAGGCTTTCTTT
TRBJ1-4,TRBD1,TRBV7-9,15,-,CASSRYRGANEKLFF,TGTGCCAGCAGCCGGTACAGGGGGGCTAATGAAAAACTGTTTTTT
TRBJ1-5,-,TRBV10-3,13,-,CAIGGQSHQPQHF,TGTGCCATCGGTGGACAGTCTCATCAGCCCCAGCATTTT
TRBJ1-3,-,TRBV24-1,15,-,CATSGSGSSGNTIYF,TGTGCCACCAGTGGCTCAGGTAGCTCTGGAAACACCATATATTTT
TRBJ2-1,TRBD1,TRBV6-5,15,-,CASTRTGSSYNEQFF,TGTGCCAGCACCCGGACAGGGAGCTCCTACAATGAGCAGTTCTTC
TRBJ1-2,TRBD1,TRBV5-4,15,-,CASSLVAGGLHGYTF,TGTGCCAGCAGCTTGGTGGCAGGGGGGCTTCATGGCTACACCTTC
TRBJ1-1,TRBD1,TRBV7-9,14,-,CASSLEGTGTEAFF,TGTGCCAGCAGCTTAGAGGGGACAGGGACTGAAGCTTTCTTT